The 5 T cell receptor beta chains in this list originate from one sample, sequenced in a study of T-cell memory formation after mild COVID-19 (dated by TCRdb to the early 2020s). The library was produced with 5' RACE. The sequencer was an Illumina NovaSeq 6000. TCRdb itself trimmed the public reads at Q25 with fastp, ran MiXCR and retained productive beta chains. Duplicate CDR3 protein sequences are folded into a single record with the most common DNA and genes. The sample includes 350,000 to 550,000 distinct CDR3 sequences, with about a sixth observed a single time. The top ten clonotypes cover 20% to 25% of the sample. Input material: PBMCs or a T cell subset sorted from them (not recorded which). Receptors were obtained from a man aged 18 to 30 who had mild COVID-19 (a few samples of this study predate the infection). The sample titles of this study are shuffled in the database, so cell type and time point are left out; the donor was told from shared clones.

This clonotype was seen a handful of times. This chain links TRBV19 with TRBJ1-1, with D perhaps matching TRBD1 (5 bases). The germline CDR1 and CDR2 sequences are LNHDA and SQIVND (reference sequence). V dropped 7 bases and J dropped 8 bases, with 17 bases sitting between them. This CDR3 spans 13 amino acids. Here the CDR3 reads CASIPDRQREAFF. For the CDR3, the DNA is TGTGCCAGTATCCCCGACAGACAACGGGAAGCTTTCTTT.

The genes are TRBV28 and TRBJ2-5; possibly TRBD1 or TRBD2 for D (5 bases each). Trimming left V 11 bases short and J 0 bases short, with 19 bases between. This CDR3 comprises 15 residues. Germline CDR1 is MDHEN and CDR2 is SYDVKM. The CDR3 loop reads CASQNGGLYQETQYF. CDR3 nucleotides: TGTGCCTCTCAAAATGGGGGTTTGTACCAAGAGACCCAGTACTTC.

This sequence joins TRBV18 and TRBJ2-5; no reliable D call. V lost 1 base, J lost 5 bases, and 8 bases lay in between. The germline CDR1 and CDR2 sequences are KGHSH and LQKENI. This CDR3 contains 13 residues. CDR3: CASSPLQLETQYF. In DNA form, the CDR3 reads TGTGCCAGCTCACCACTCCAGCTGGAGACCCAGTACTTC.

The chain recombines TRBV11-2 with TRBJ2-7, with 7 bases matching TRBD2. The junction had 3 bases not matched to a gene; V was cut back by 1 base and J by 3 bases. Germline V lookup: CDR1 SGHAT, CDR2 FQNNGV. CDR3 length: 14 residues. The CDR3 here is CASSLVPSGYEQYV. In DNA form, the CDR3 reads TGTGCCAGCAGCTTAGTTCCTAGCGGCTACGAGCAGTACGTC.

The DNA for the CDR3 is TGTGCCAGCAGCTCTTCCGATCCAGATACGCAGTATTTT. Amino acids: CASSSSDPDTQYF. The V call is TRBV7-9, the J call TRBJ2-3; D ambiguous. The CDR3 spans 13 residues. CDR1 is SEHNR and CDR2 is FQNEAQ in the germline V gene (reference sequence). Trimming removed 4 bases from V and 4 bases from J, with 9 bases in between.